This T cell receptor (beta chain) was profiled in a study of cytomegalovirus exposure and HLA in healthy donors. The CDR3 is made up of 14 amino acids. Germline CDR1 SEHNR, CDR2 FQNEAQ (reference sequence). Note on this clone: At one of its ends the junction is not consistent with the germline gene, which may arise from a read error.

It was with 60 Vbeta and 13 Jbeta primers that the PCR ran. Clones were read by immunoSEQ multiplex PCR, and TCRdb kept only the in-frame ones, dropping some. The profile covers some 150,000 clones, with 70% to 80% appearing a single time and 2.1% taken by the ten largest. The sequence came from a man aged 25-45 years in good health and CMV-seronegative. V usage is TRBV7-9 and J usage is TRBJ1-4; possible D gene TRBD1, 6 bases. Sequences were obtained from PBMCs. The chain's CDR3 is CSSSVTGKGEKLFF. The DNA of the CDR3 is TGTTCCAGCAGCGTAACAGGGAAAGGAGAAAAACTGTTTTTT. Filled out from reference TRBV7-9 and TRBJ1-4, the complete variable domain reads DTGVSQNPRHKITKRGQNVTFRCDPISEHNRLYWYRQTLGQGPEFLTYFQNEAQLEKSRLLSDRFSAERPKGSFSTLEIQRTEQGDSAMYLCSSSVTGKGEKLFFGSGTQLSVL.